These 2 T cell receptor beta chains originate from one sample sequenced in a study of blood T cell repertoires in COVID-19. Libraries were prepared by immunoSEQ multiplex PCR; TCRdb keeps only in-frame clonotypes and omits some of them. The repertoire holds under 200,000 clones, with just over 90% as singletons. Sequencing was carried out using peripheral blood. The receptors originated from a man younger than 30 with COVID-19, enrolled during active disease.

The V gene is TRBV5-4, the J gene TRBJ1-2, with 10 bases that match TRBD1. Germline-derived CDR1 and CDR2 are SGHNT and YYREEE (reference sequence). The CDR3 sequence is 16 residues long. J lost 4 bases, V lost 5 bases, and 11 bases had no gene match. The CDR3 DNA is TGTGCCAGCAGAAACCGGGACAGGGGTTCGGGCTATGGCTACACCTTC. It encodes CASRNRDRGSGYGYTF.

This rearrangement joins TRBV21-1 to TRBJ2-1; the listed D gene, TRBD1, was not tested against the DNA. TRBV21-1 is marked as a pseudogene. This CDR3 region has 16 residues. The CDR3, as DNA: TGTGCCAGCTCCCACCGTCTCTCGATAGGGGTAAATGAGCAGTTCTTC. Its translation: CASSHRLSIGVNEQFF.